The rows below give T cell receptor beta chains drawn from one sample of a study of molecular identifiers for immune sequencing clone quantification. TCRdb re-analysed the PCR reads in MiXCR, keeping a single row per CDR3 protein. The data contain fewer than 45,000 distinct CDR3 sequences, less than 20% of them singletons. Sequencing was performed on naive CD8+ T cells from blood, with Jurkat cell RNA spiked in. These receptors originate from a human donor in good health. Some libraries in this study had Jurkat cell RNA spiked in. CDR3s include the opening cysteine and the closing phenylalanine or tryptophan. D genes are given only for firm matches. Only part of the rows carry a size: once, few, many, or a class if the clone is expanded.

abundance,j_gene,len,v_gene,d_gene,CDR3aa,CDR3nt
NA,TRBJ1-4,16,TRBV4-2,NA,CASSQGGQGSYEKLFF,TGTGCCAGCAGCCAAGGGGGGCAGGGCTCCTATGAAAAACTGTTTTTT
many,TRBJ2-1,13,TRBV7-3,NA,CASSFVPYNEQFF,TGTGCCAGCAGCTTTGTCCCCTACAATGAGCAGTTCTTC
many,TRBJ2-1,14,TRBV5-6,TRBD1,CASSLGQGNGEQFF,TGTGCCAGCAGCTTGGGACAGGGGAACGGGGAGCAGTTCTTC
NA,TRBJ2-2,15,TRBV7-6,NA,CASSPQPRVSGELFF,TGTGCCAGCAGCCCCCAACCCAGGGTTTCCGGGGAGCTGTTTTTT
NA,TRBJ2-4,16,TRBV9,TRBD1,CASSEGTGVAKNIQYF,TGTGCCAGCAGCGAGGGGACAGGGGTAGCCAAAAACATTCAGTACTTC
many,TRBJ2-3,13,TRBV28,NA,CASSLASIDTQYF,TGTGCCAGCAGTTTGGCCTCGATAGATACGCAGTATTTT
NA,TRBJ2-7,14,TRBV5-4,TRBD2,CASSLRGRVYEQYF,TGTGCCAGCAGCTTGAGAGGGAGGGTTTACGAGCAGTACTTC
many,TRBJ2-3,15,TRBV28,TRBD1,CASSLPTGAADTQYF,TGTGCCAGCAGTTTGCCCACAGGGGCCGCAGATACGCAGTATTTT
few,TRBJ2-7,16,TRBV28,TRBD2,CASSFWTSGTPYEQYF,TGTGCCAGCAGTTTTTGGACTAGCGGGACCCCCTACGAGCAGTACTTC
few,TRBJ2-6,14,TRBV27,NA,CASSHRAGANVLTF,TGTGCCAGCAGTCACAGGGCTGGGGCCAACGTCCTGACTTTC
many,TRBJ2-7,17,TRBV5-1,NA,CASSLGLGQVPTYEQYF,TGCGCCAGCAGCTTGGGATTGGGGCAGGTTCCAACCTACGAGCAGTACTTC
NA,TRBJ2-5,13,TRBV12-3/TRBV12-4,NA,CASSPTSTETQYF,TGTGCCAGCAGCCCGACTAGTACAGAGACCCAGTACTTC
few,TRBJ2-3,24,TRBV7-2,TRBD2,CASSPMTGDLPTSGFPLSTDTQYF,TGTGCCAGCAGCCCCATGACAGGGGACCTTCCGACTAGCGGGTTCCCCCTTAGCACAGATACGCAGTATTTT
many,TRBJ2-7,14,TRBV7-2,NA,CASSWGTPRYEQYF,TGTGCCAGCAGCTGGGGGACACCTCGATACGAGCAGTACTTC
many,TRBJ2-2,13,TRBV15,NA,CATSRAKVGELFF,TGTGCCACCAGCAGAGCCAAGGTCGGGGAGCTGTTTTTT
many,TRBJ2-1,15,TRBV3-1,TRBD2,CASGAFSGRYNEQFF,TGTGCCAGCGGGGCCTTTAGCGGGAGATACAATGAGCAGTTCTTC
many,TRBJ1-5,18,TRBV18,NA,CASSPIGGHRGSDQPQHF,TGTGCCAGCTCACCCATAGGGGGACATAGAGGATCCGATCAGCCCCAGCATTTT
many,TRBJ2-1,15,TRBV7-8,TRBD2,CASSLSGRSYNEQFF,TGTGCCAGCAGCCTTAGCGGGAGGTCCTACAATGAGCAGTTCTTC
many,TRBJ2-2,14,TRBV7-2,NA,CASSSIDRSGELFF,TGTGCCAGCAGCTCAATAGACAGGAGCGGGGAGCTGTTTTTT
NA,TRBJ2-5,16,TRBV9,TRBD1,CASSPPLDRVEETQYF,TGTGCCAGCAGCCCCCCCTTAGACAGGGTGGAAGAGACCCAGTACTTC
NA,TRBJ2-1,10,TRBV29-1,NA,CSVVDGEQFF,TGCAGCGTCGTGGACGGCGAGCAGTTCTTC
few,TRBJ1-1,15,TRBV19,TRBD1,CASITGQGMNTEAFF,TGTGCCAGTATTACGGGACAGGGAATGAACACTGAAGCTTTCTTT
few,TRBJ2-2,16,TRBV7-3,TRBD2,CASSPLAGSNTGELFF,TGTGCCAGCAGCCCCTTAGCGGGCTCGAACACCGGGGAGCTGTTTTTT
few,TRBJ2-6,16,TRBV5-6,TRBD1,CASSLGTGAGANVLTF,TGTGCCAGCAGCTTGGGGACAGGGGCCGGGGCCAACGTCCTGACTTTC
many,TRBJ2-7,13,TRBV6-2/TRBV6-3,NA,CASSLVFPYEQYF,TGTGCCAGCAGTTTGGTATTTCCCTACGAGCAGTACTTC
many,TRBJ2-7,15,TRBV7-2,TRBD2,CASSLGRENINEQYF,TGTGCCAGCAGCTTGGGGAGGGAGAACATCAACGAGCAGTACTTC
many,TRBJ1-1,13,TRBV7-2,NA,CASSLSGFTEAFF,TGTGCCAGCAGCTTATCAGGGTTCACTGAAGCTTTCTTT
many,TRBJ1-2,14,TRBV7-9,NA,CASSLVRGSNGYTF,TGTGCCAGCAGCTTAGTCCGGGGGAGCAATGGCTACACCTTC
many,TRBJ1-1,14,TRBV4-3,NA,CASSLTEWNTEAFF,TGCGCCAGCAGCCTCACGGAGTGGAACACTGAAGCTTTCTTT
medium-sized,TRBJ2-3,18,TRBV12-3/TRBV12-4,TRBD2,CASKGWGSGSFRADTQYF,TGTGCCAGCAAGGGGTGGGGTAGCGGGAGTTTCCGCGCAGATACGCAGTATTTT
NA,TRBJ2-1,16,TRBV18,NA,CASSPPLGSAYNEQFF,TGTGCCAGCTCACCACCGCTGGGGAGCGCCTACAATGAGCAGTTCTTC
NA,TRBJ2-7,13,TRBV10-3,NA,CAAFSVDSYEQYF,TGTGCCGCCTTTAGCGTGGACTCGTACGAGCAGTACTTC
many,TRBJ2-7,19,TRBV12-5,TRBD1,CASHRTPGQGKTPSYEQYF,TGTGCTAGTCATCGAACTCCGGGACAGGGGAAAACCCCGTCCTACGAGCAGTACTTC
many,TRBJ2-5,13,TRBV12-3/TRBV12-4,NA,CASGSGWAETQYF,TGTGCCAGCGGCTCTGGGTGGGCGGAGACCCAGTACTTC
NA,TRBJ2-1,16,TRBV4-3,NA,CASSQDGGSPYNEQFF,TGCGCCAGCAGCCAAGATGGCGGCTCACCCTACAATGAGCAGTTCTTC
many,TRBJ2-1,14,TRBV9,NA,CASSVDGDDNEQFF,TGTGCCAGCAGCGTCGACGGGGACGACAATGAGCAGTTCTTC
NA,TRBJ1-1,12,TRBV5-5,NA,CASNHWNTEAFF,TGTGCCAGCAACCACTGGAACACTGAAGCTTTCTTT
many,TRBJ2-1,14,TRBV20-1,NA,CSARVPVTYNEQFF,TGCAGTGCTAGGGTACCAGTGACCTACAATGAGCAGTTCTTC
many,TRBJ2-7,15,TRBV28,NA,CASSLAGRASYEQYF,TGTGCCAGCAGTTTGGCGGGCAGGGCCTCCTACGAGCAGTACTTC
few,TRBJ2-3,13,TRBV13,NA,CASSLPSTDTQYF,TGTGCCAGCAGCTTACCTAGCACAGATACGCAGTATTTT
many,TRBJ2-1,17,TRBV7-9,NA,CASSLVGAGSSYNEQFF,TGTGCCAGCAGCTTAGTTGGGGCGGGAAGCTCCTACAATGAGCAGTTCTTC
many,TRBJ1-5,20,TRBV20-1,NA,CSARKLPGRILDVSNQPQHF,TGCAGTGCTAGAAAGCTCCCTGGACGTATATTGGATGTGAGCAATCAGCCCCAGCATTTT